This TCR beta chain was observed in a study of T cell changes during pregnancy in multiple sclerosis (dated by TCRdb to between 2019 and 2020). In the study overall: The study examined how the T cell repertoire changed over the course of pregnancy in women with multiple sclerosis.

As regards this clone: The specificity of this receptor is unknown. No much larger clone exists at a distance of one base, and base qualities are not known.

Receptor libraries were prepared by the immunoSEQ multiplex PCR assay. The table was pulled from immuneACCESS by TCRdb, which kept in-frame rearrangements only. Such tables lose some clones; where checked, under half of the loss comes from unresolved V genes, and the rest has no known cause. This sample comprises 80,000 or so clones, about 91% of them detected only once. The ten largest clones take up less than 3% of the sample. The starting material was peripheral blood, obtained before pregnancy. This receptor was identified in a female donor with multiple sclerosis, enrolled in a pregnancy study.

The CDR3 reads CASSIRGQGGGEQYF. The nucleotide sequence reads TGTGCCAGTAGTATACGTGGACAGGGGGGAGGCGAGCAGTACTTC. The chain employs TRBV19 and TRBJ2-7, with TRBD1 identical over 10 junction bases. The CDR3 measures 15 amino acids from cysteine to phenylalanine. Here the CDR3 DNA is all that survives: 45 bases in frame from base 1. In the germline V gene (reference sequence), CDR1 corresponds to LNHDA and CDR2 to SQIVND. V is cut back by 2 bases and J by 6 bases, with 7 bases in the junction unmatched.